Following are 24 T cell receptor beta chains from one sample sequenced in a study of blood T cell repertoires in COVID-19. Sequencing used immunoSEQ multiplex PCR; TCRdb keeps in-frame clones, though not all of them. This table has 55,000 to 80,000 clones, approximately 82% appearing once. Input material: peripheral blood. Source of these receptors: a man aged 50 or older with active COVID-19.

The V and J genes are TRBV7-2 and TRBJ2-5, with 12 positions matching TRBD2. Germline V gene lookup returns CDR1 SGHTA and CDR2 FQGNSA. After removal of 1 base from V and 4 bases from J, the junction contained 4 bases not matched to a gene. The CDR3 is made up of 16 amino acids. CDR3 residues: CASSLGLAGVIETQYF. The CDR3 DNA is TGTGCCAGCAGCTTAGGACTAGCGGGAGTAATAGAGACCCAGTACTTC.

V gene TRBV6-4 combines with J gene TRBJ1-6, with D perhaps TRBD1 (6 bases). CDR3 length: 16 residues. V lost 0 bases and J 5 bases, leaving 11 bases between the germline ends. Germline V CDR1 and CDR2: MRHNA, SNTAGT. CDR3 sequence reads: CASSDSAGDNNSPLHF. Written as DNA, the CDR3 is TGTGCCAGCAGTGACTCCGCGGGGGACAATAATTCACCCCTCCACTTT.

The rearrangement joins TRBV18 to TRBJ2-1; D is perhaps TRBD1 (5 bases). This CDR3 spans 15 amino acids. V lost 4 bases and J 0 bases, leaving 10 bases between the germline ends. Germline values: CDR1 KGHSH, CDR2 LQKENI. The CDR3 protein is CASSLRQSSYNEQFF. The CDR3 bases are TGTGCCAGCTCACTCCGACAGAGCTCCTACAATGAGCAGTTCTTC.

The rearrangement links TRBV28 to TRBJ2-7; D ambiguous. The CDR3 has 14 residues. Germline loops: CDR1 MDHEN, CDR2 SYDVKM. Trimming removed 7 bases from V and 0 bases from J, with 13 bases in between. CDR3 DNA: TGTGCCAGCACCCCTTTGGCTGTCTCCTACGAGCAGTACTTC. Translation: CASTPLAVSYEQYF.

The chain has TRBV5-8 and TRBJ1-5; 7 nucleotides line up with TRBD1. The CDR3 totals 16 residues. The junction had 11 bases not matched to a gene; V was cut back by 5 bases and J by 3 bases. The germline gives CDR1 SGHTS, CDR2 YDEGEE. The CDR3 region has the DNA TGTGCCAGCAGAGACGCTACAGGGGTTACCAATCAGCCCCAGCATTTT. Its translation is CASRDATGVTNQPQHF.

The chain employs TRBV24-1 and TRBJ1-5; 7 bases are shared with TRBD1. Germline CDR1 reads KGHDR; CDR2 reads SFDVKD. Trimming cost V 4 bases and J 0 bases; bases outside gene matches: 5. The CDR3 length is 16 residues. The CDR3 sequence: CATSDYGQDSNQPQHF. DNA of the CDR3: TGTGCCACCAGTGACTACGGACAGGATAGCAATCAGCCCCAGCATTTT.

This clone was observed a few times. This chain uses TRBV19 with TRBJ2-1; 7 bases fit TRBD2. Per the germline V gene, CDR1 is LNHDA and CDR2 is SQIVND (reference sequence). The trim removed 3 bases at V and 5 bases at J, leaving 13 bases unmatched. The CDR3 is 17 amino acids. As DNA, the CDR3 is TGTGCCAGTAGTATGAGCGGGAAGACCTTGGGGGACAATGAGCAGTTCTTC. Encoded protein: CASSMSGKTLGDNEQFF.

The chain is built from TRBV9 and TRBJ2-1, with 15 positions matching TRBD2. Germline CDR1 reads SGDLS; CDR2 reads YYNGEE. J lost 9 bases, V lost 4 bases, and 14 bases had no gene match. The CDR3 totals 18 residues. CDR3 DNA: TGTGCCAGCAGCTCCGGGACTAGCGGGGGGCAGAGGGTGGGTGAGCAGTTCTTC. Residues: CASSSGTSGGQRVGEQFF.

This clone was detected a few times. This sequence joins TRBV3-1 (or the pseudogene TRBV3-2) and TRBJ2-1; 8 bases are a match to TRBD2. Germline V gene lookup returns CDR1 LGHDT and CDR2 YNNKEL (reference sequence). The CDR3 length is 16 residues. The junction had 4 bases not matched to a gene; V was cut back by 1 base and J by 2 bases. The chain's CDR3 is CASSQGEREPYNEQFF. In DNA, the CDR3 is TGTGCCAGCAGCCAAGGCGAGCGGGAGCCCTACAATGAGCAGTTCTTC.

The genes are TRBV18 and TRBJ2-5; D is undetermined. V lost 3 bases to trimming and J lost 4 bases, with 9 bases between them. Germline values: CDR1 KGHSH, CDR2 LQKENI. The length of the CDR3 is 13 residues. This chain's CDR3 is CASSPQHRETQYF. Written as DNA, the CDR3 is TGTGCCAGCTCACCGCAACATCGAGAGACCCAGTACTTC.

The V call is TRBV27, the J call TRBJ1-2; D uncertain. This CDR3 spans 13 amino acids. Germline-derived CDR1 and CDR2 are MNHEY and SMNVEV (reference sequence). V was clipped by 3 bases and J by 0 bases, with 5 bases between them. The CDR3 region is CASSLAANYGYTF. CDR3 nucleotides: TGTGCCAGCAGTTTGGCAGCTAACTATGGCTACACCTTC.

This clone was counted between two and nine times. This chain links TRBV12-5 with TRBJ2-1, with a possible D match to TRBD1 (5 bases). CDR1 is LGHNT and CDR2 is FRNRAP in the germline V gene. The CDR3 spans 16 residues. Trimming shortened V by 7 bases and J by 0 bases, and 16 bases separated the two germline ends. The CDR3 nucleotides are TGTGCTAGTGACGAAGACGGACAATTCTCCTACAATGAGCAGTTCTTC. Its protein is CASDEDGQFSYNEQFF.

This clone was detected a few times. V and J are TRBV5-1 and TRBJ2-2, with D perhaps matching TRBD1 (6 bases). This CDR3 contains 14 residues. Germline V gene data show CDR1 as SGHRS and CDR2 as YFSETQ. Trimming removed 5 bases from V and 5 bases from J, with 13 bases in between. The CDR3 region is CASSPGAGTGELFF. Written as DNA, the CDR3 is TGCGCCAGCAGTCCAGGGGCGGGTACCGGGGAGCTGTTTTTT.

The CDR3 sequence: CASSLATSTDTQYF. The CDR3 DNA sequence: TGTGCCAGCAGTTTGGCCACGAGCACAGATACGCAGTATTTT. The V call is TRBV27, the J call TRBJ2-3; D not certain. This CDR3 contains 14 residues. V shed 3 bases and J shed 0 bases, with 7 bases lying between them. Germline assignment: CDR1 MNHEY and CDR2 SMNVEV (reference sequence).

The CDR3 loop is CASNRGGSNEKLFF. The CDR3 DNA is TGTGCCAGCAACCGAGGTGGGAGTAATGAAAAACTGTTTTTT. This rearrangement joins TRBV6-5 to TRBJ1-4; D is undetermined. The CDR3 consists of 14 residues. Germline-derived CDR1 and CDR2 are MNHEY and SVGAGI. V lost 7 bases and J lost 4, with 13 bases in between.

This rearrangement joins TRBV5-1 to TRBJ2-6; a weak D match, TRBD1 (5 bases). Looked up from germline, CDR1 is SGHRS and CDR2 is YFSETQ. This CDR3 spans 20 amino acids. V was cut by 0 bases and J by 0 bases, with 19 bases left in between. This chain's CDR3 is CASSLVPNDQGSSGANVLTF. The CDR3 DNA is TGCGCCAGCAGCTTGGTCCCTAACGACCAGGGCTCCTCTGGGGCCAACGTCCTGACTTTC.

V usage is TRBV7-6 and J usage is TRBJ2-1; 7 bases line up with TRBD2. J lost 2 bases, V lost 4 bases, and 11 bases had no gene match. CDR1 SGHVS and CDR2 FNYEAQ come from the germline V gene. The CDR3 has 17 residues. The CDR3 region is CASSSIGRGGAYNEQFF. The CDR3 coding sequence is TGTGCCAGCAGCTCCATCGGACGGGGAGGGGCCTACAATGAGCAGTTCTTC.

The rearrangement joins TRBV28 to TRBJ1-1; D remains unclear. The germline gives CDR1 MDHEN, CDR2 SYDVKM. V was pared by 6 bases and J by 8 bases, with 16 bases between. The CDR3 consists of 13 residues. Here the CDR3 DNA reads TGTGCCAGCAGCCCCCCGACTACGATCGAAGCTTTCTTT. Residues: CASSPPTTIEAFF.

The J gene is TRBJ2-7, the V gene TRBV2; possibly TRBD1 for D (5 bases). Trimming took off 6 bases at V and 0 bases at J, with 12 bases between the two ends. This CDR3 is 14 amino acids long. CDR1 and CDR2 (germline): SNHLY, FYNNEI. The CDR3 region is CASRTEDTSYEQYF. Written as DNA, the CDR3 is TGTGCCAGCAGGACTGAGGACACCTCCTACGAGCAGTACTTC.

The rearrangement uses TRBV28 and TRBJ2-7; no definite D call. The CDR3 loop spans 16 amino acids. V lost 3 bases and J lost 3, with 18 bases in between. Germline CDR1 and CDR2: MDHEN and SYDVKM. CDR3 sequence: CASSFSRLPRGYEQYF. For the CDR3, the DNA is TGTGCCAGCAGTTTTTCGCGCTTGCCGAGAGGCTACGAGCAGTACTTC.

The chain carries TRBV7-9 and TRBJ2-2; 9 nucleotides match TRBD2. CDR1 is SEHNR and CDR2 is FQNEAQ in the germline V gene (reference sequence). The J segment lost 6 bases and the V segment lost 5 bases, leaving 13 bases of the junction unmatched. The CDR3 consists of 17 residues. In DNA, the CDR3 is TGTGCCAGCAGCCAAGGGCTCTGGCGGGGGGGCGCCGGGGAGCTGTTTTTT. Protein: CASSQGLWRGGAGELFF.

This chain links TRBV7-9 with TRBJ1-1; 7 nucleotides agree with TRBD1. The length of the CDR3 is 13 residues. The germline V gene encodes CDR1 SEHNR and CDR2 FQNEAQ (reference sequence). The J segment lost 4 bases and the V segment lost 5 bases, leaving 4 bases of the junction unmatched. The CDR3, as DNA: TGTGCCAGCAGCAGGGGGCCGGGCACTGAAGCTTTCTTT. Protein product: CASSRGPGTEAFF.

In its sample, this clone was seen once. The rearrangement links TRBV6-6 to TRBJ2-5, with a possible D match to TRBD1 (6 bases). The CDR3 totals 15 residues. Trimming took 5 bases from V and 0 from J, leaving 13 bases between them. Per the germline V gene, CDR1 is MNHNY and CDR2 is SVGAGI (reference sequence). The CDR3 region has the DNA TGTGCCAGCAGTAAACCCGGGACATACCAAGAGACCCAGTACTTC. Translating gives CASSKPGTYQETQYF.

The rearrangement joins TRBV27 to TRBJ2-7, with D uncertain. The V and J ends lost 6 bases and 0 bases respectively, with 15 bases between them. From germline, CDR1 is MNHEY and CDR2 SMNVEV (reference sequence). This CDR3 is built from 15 residues. As DNA, the CDR3 is TGTGCCAGCAGGAAGCGAACACTTATCTCCTACGAGCAGTACTTC. Translated: CASRKRTLISYEQYF.